This T cell receptor beta chain emerged from a study of OX40 agonist ivuxolimab in advanced cancers. Profiling relied on immunoSEQ multiplex PCR, and the TCRdb table lists in-frame clones only, not all of them. In the table there are about 12,000 clones, over 70% of which are singletons. Unmatched junction bases numbered 4, after V lost 3 bases and J lost 12 bases. The germline CDR1 and CDR2 sequences are SGHAT and FQDESV (reference sequence). This CDR3 spans 12 amino acids. This rearrangement joins TRBV11-1 to TRBJ2-1; 8 bases match TRBD2. This clonotype originated in an adult with an advanced solid tumor such as melanoma, head and neck, liver or kidney cancer. Material: CD4+ or CD8+ T cells sorted from blood, obtained in a trial of the OX40 agonist ivuxolimab. CDR3 nucleotides: TGTGCCAGCAGCTTGACTAGCGCTGGGCAGTTCTTC. Protein: CASSLTSAGQFF.